The source of this TCR beta chain is a study of shared clonotypes between healthy human individuals. Produced via immunoSEQ multiplex PCR; TCRdb's table is partial and in-frame only. This sample has millions of clones, with about 92% found just once. Regarding this clone: This sample also contains other DNA sequences that code for the same CDR3.

CD45RO-negative CD8 cells positively selected for CCR7 made up the naive population, which excluded terminally differentiated effector memory CD45RA+ cells. The CDR3 sequence is 14 residues long. Germline values: CDR1 SEHNR, CDR2 FQNEAQ (reference sequence). V lost 5 bases and J lost 2, with 12 bases in between. This rearrangement joins TRBV7-9 to TRBJ2-5; TRBD1 is a possible D gene (6 bases). The sequence came from a man between 18 and 29 years old in good health. Some clones in this sample may be carry-over from other donors' samples. Source material: naive CD8+ T cells from PBMCs. The CDR3, as DNA: TGTGCCAGCAGCGCCGAGACAGGACAAGAGACCCAGTACTTC. It yields the protein CASSAETGQETQYF. The whole variable domain, remainder taken from reference TRBV7-9 and TRBJ2-5, is DTGVSQNPRHKITKRGQNVTFRCDPISEHNRLYWYRQTLGQGPEFLTYFQNEAQLEKSRLLSDRFSAERPKGSFSTLEIQRTEQGDSAMYLCASSAETGQETQYFGPGTRLLVL.